Here is one T cell receptor (beta chain) with its context. Its specificity is unknown. In germline, CDR1 is MNHEY, CDR2 SVGAGI. The CDR3 contains 15 residues. Trimming took 5 bases from V and 4 from J; bases not matched to a gene: 2. The PCR made use of 60 Vbeta and 13 Jbeta primers. Produced via immunoSEQ multiplex PCR; TCRdb's table is partial and in-frame only. The sample consists of approximately 300,000 clones, about 80% of them appearing once. This entry comes from a study of cytomegalovirus exposure and HLA in healthy donors. Whole-study findings and limits: In vitro assays verified that a few CMV-associated chains recognized CMV antigens specifically. V- and J-gene trimming in TCR beta was tied to a missense DCLRE1C variant by an analysis performed later. The study labeled more than 150 TCR beta chains cytomegalovirus-associated. Reported results showed that the classifier diagnosed cytomegalovirus status with high specificity and sensitivity.

The clonotype was recovered from a girl aged 2-10 years in good health and CMV-seronegative. The sequencing input was PBMCs. The J gene is TRBJ2-1, the V gene TRBV6-5, with TRBD2 matching 13 bases. As DNA, the CDR3 is TGTGCCAGCAGTAAACTAGCGGGAGGGTACAATGAGCAGTTCTTC. Protein: CASSKLAGGYNEQFF.